The 22 T cell receptor beta chains below come from one sample, sequenced in a study of blood T cells in healthy people across ages. With a J-beta primer mix and a sample-barcoded 5' primer, a second PCR ran 7 to 11 cycles. TCRdb independently ran MiXCR on the 5' RACE reads; one entry per CDR3 protein. The top ten clones hold around 11% of a sample with 1.5 million to 2 million distinct CDR3 sequences, roughly 30% of them seen once. Sequencing used blood. The receptors stem from a woman aged 30 to 39 in good health.

This sequence joins TRBV15 and TRBJ2-7; 10 bases are shared with TRBD1. Unmatched junction bases numbered 7, after V lost 0 bases and J lost 2 bases. Looked up from germline, CDR1 is LNHNV and CDR2 is YYDKDF (reference sequence). This CDR3 is built from 17 residues. The CDR3: CATSRDWMDRGAYEQYF. DNA for the CDR3: TGTGCCACCAGCAGAGATTGGATGGACAGGGGGGCCTACGAGCAGTACTTC.

This clonotype was detected only once. The CDR3 loop is CASRKGGTDLNSPLHF. CDR3 bases: TGTGCCAGCAGAAAAGGGGGGACAGACCTTAATTCACCCCTCCACTTT. This rearrangement joins TRBV25-1 to TRBJ1-6; 7 bases line up with TRBD1. This CDR3 spans 16 amino acids. Looked up from germline, CDR1 is MGHDK and CDR2 is SYGVNS. The J segment lost 6 bases and the V segment lost 6 bases, leaving 11 bases of the junction unmatched.

This chain connects TRBV7-9 to TRBJ1-1, with 8 bases lining up with TRBD1. CDR3 length: 16 residues. CDR1 is SEHNR, CDR2 FQNEAQ, per germline (reference sequence). V was clipped by 5 bases and J by 5 bases; unmatched bases: 13. The chain's CDR3 is CASSRPRQGQATEAFF. DNA of the CDR3: TGTGCCAGCAGCCGACCTCGACAGGGGCAGGCTACTGAAGCTTTCTTT.

This clonotype was observed a handful of times. The chain joins TRBV11-1 to TRBJ2-7; D ambiguous. Germline CDR1 SGHAT, CDR2 FQDESV (reference sequence). Deletions cut 5 bases from V and 2 bases from J, with 7 bases between. The CDR3 has 12 amino acids. CDR3 protein: CASSAHPYEQYF. CDR3 DNA: TGTGCCAGCAGCGCACATCCCTACGAGCAGTACTTC.

This clonotype has a handful of counts. The genes are TRBV29-1 and TRBJ2-2; a weak D match, TRBD2 (6 bases). CDR1 SQVTM and CDR2 ANQGSEA come from the germline V gene. V was pared by 7 bases and J by 4 bases, with 10 bases between. The CDR3 has 12 amino acids. The CDR3 spells CSGGTLTGELFF. The CDR3 nucleotides read TGCAGCGGCGGGACTCTCACCGGGGAGCTGTTTTTT.

The chain couples TRBV15 to TRBJ1-2, with 11 bases identical to TRBD1. CDR1 LNHNV and CDR2 YYDKDF come from the germline V gene (reference sequence). With V trimmed by 3 bases and J by 6 bases, 6 bases remained unmatched. This CDR3 has 15 amino acids. The CDR3 region is CATSRRTGGEDGYTF. In DNA form, the CDR3 reads TGTGCCACCAGCAGGAGGACAGGGGGCGAGGATGGCTACACCTTC.

This clonotype occurred a few times. DNA of the CDR3: TGTGCCAGCAGCTTGGCCGGGACTCCGCAGTATTTT. Protein product: CASSLAGTPQYF. The chain recombines TRBV5-4 with TRBJ2-3; possibly TRBD2 for D (6 bases). V lost 0 bases, J lost 10 bases, and 9 bases lay in between. The CDR3 contains 12 residues. Germline V CDR1 and CDR2: SGHNT, YYREEE (reference sequence).

A few counts support this clonotype. The chain combines TRBV7-9 with TRBJ2-5; 13 bases are shared with TRBD2. Losses at the gene ends were 6 bases for V and 2 bases for J; bases not matched to a gene: 3. Germline CDR1 SEHNR, CDR2 FQNEAQ (reference sequence). The CDR3 has 15 amino acids. CDR3 in DNA: TGTGCCAGCAGGACTAGCGGGGGGAATCAAGAGACCCAGTACTTC. Encoded protein: CASRTSGGNQETQYF.

This chain links TRBV20-1 with TRBJ1-5; 7 positions agree with TRBD1. This CDR3 is built from 13 residues. Per germline, CDR1 DFQATT and CDR2 SNEGSKA (reference sequence). V trimming: 3 bases; J trimming: 4 bases; junction bases outside the gene matches: 3. The CDR3 DNA is TGCAGTGCTAGGGGACAGAAAAATCAGCCCCAGCATTTT. It yields the protein CSARGQKNQPQHF.

This clonotype has just a few counts. The chain links TRBV5-1 to TRBJ1-1; D is possibly TRBD1 (5 bases). From germline, CDR1 is SGHRS and CDR2 YFSETQ. CDR3 length: 14 amino acids. Trimming took 4 bases from V and 4 from J, leaving 14 bases between them. DNA of the CDR3: TGCGCCAGCAGCGGTACAGGTCCAGGCACTGAAGCTTTCTTT. Protein product: CASSGTGPGTEAFF.

This clonotype was counted between two and nine times. The germline gene is not matched at one end of the junction; a read error may be the cause. This chain joins TRBV12-3 or TRBV12-4 and TRBJ1-2, with a tentative D call TRBD1 (5 bases). The CDR3 length is 16 residues. The CDR3 loop reads CASSSGGGTSNYGCTF. The CDR3, as DNA: TGTGCCAGCAGTTCCGGGGGGGGAACTTCTAACTATGGCTGCACCTTC.

J is TRBJ2-3 and V is TRBV27, with D possibly TRBD2 on 6 matching bases. V was trimmed by 3 bases and J by 11 bases, leaving 9 bases between them. The CDR3 is 11 residues long. CDR1 and CDR2 from the germline V gene are MNHEY and SMNVEV (reference sequence). CDR3 protein: CASSLAGRQYF. The CDR3 bases are TGTGCCAGCAGTTTGGCCGGGAGGCAGTATTTT.

There are many counts of this clonotype. The V call is TRBV5-1, the J call TRBJ2-7, with D perhaps matching TRBD2 (6 bases). The CDR3 contains 14 residues. Per the germline V gene, CDR1 is SGHRS and CDR2 is YFSETQ. V was clipped by 3 bases and J by 1 base, with 11 bases between them. CDR3 DNA sequence: TGCGCCAGCAGCTCGGACTACTCTTCCTACGAGCAGTACTTC. It encodes CASSSDYSSYEQYF.

The chain employs TRBV5-1 and TRBJ1-1; 11 bases agree with TRBD1. Germline V gives CDR1 SGHRS, CDR2 YFSETQ. The CDR3 runs to 13 residues. V was clipped by 7 bases and J by 5 bases; unmatched bases: 4. CDR3 region: CASAGQGVTEAFF. DNA for the CDR3: TGCGCCAGCGCGGGACAGGGGGTAACTGAAGCTTTCTTT.

This clonotype was picked up a small number of times. The genes are TRBV11-2 and TRBJ2-5; no firm D call. Germline loops: CDR1 SGHAT, CDR2 FQNNGV. Between the trimmed V and J ends, which lost 5 bases and 5 bases, there was a span of 12 bases. The length of the CDR3 is 13 residues. The CDR3 reads CASSSNSRETQYF. CDR3 bases: TGTGCCAGCAGCAGTAATTCTAGGGAGACCCAGTACTTC.

This clonotype was seen a handful of times. Relative to the germline gene, one junction end is altered; a read error may explain this. The chain couples TRBV29-1 to TRBJ2-5; D is undetermined. Germline loops: CDR1 SQVTM, CDR2 ANQGSEA. There are 13 residues in the CDR3. The chain's CDR3 is CSVHRGQQGTQYF. The CDR3 region has the DNA TGCAGCGTTCACCGTGGGCAGCAAGGGACCCAGTACTTC.

This chain uses TRBV4-2 with TRBJ1-1, with TRBD1 identical over 11 bases. Germline V gene sequence: CDR1 LGHNA, CDR2 YNFKEQ. CDR3 size: 15 residues. The J segment lost 4 bases and the V segment lost 3 bases, leaving 4 bases of the junction unmatched. The CDR3 region is CASSQRDRGGTEAFF. The CDR3 coding sequence is TGTGCCAGCAGCCAGAGGGACAGGGGGGGCACTGAAGCTTTCTTT.

This clonotype was counted a few times. The CDR3 nucleotides read TGCAGCGTTGAAGGGGCTAGACTTACCTACAATGAGCAGTTCTTC. Protein: CSVEGARLTYNEQFF. This chain joins TRBV29-1 and TRBJ2-1; D unresolved. The germline V gene encodes CDR1 SQVTM and CDR2 ANQGSEA. Trimming pared 1 base from V and 2 bases from J, leaving 12 bases between. The CDR3 is 15 amino acids.

There are a few counts of this clonotype. This chain links TRBV2 with TRBJ1-1; D unclear. CDR1 and CDR2 from the germline V gene are SNHLY and FYNNEI. V dropped 7 bases and J dropped 1 base, with 10 bases sitting between them. The CDR3 loop spans 13 amino acids. The CDR3 coding sequence is TGTGCCAGCACCTCAGACGGGAACACTGAAGCTTTCTTT. Translation gives CASTSDGNTEAFF.

This rearrangement joins TRBV4-1 to TRBJ2-6; D gene uncertain. Looked up from germline, CDR1 is MGHRA and CDR2 is YSYEKL. V dropped 1 base and J dropped 4 bases, with 14 bases sitting between them. CDR3 length: 17 residues. The CDR3 nucleotides are TGCGCCAGCAGCCAAGTTCATGGCAGAACCGGGGCCAACGTCCTGACTTTC. This sequence encodes CASSQVHGRTGANVLTF.

This clonotype showed up many times. The chain employs TRBV3-1 and TRBJ2-5, with D perhaps TRBD1 (6 bases). Trimming pared 1 base from V and 1 base from J, leaving 13 bases between. The germline V gene has CDR1 LGHDT and CDR2 YNNKEL (reference sequence). The CDR3 is made up of 16 amino acids. The CDR3 is CASSQVGGGLQETQYF. CDR3 DNA sequence: TGTGCCAGCAGCCAAGTAGGTGGGGGCCTCCAAGAGACCCAGTACTTC.

In this sample, this clonotype turned up a few times. This chain joins TRBV27 and TRBJ1-5, with 8 bases matching TRBD1. Germline trimming cut 5 bases from V and 7 bases from J; bases unmatched to any gene: 10. The CDR3 is 15 amino acids. The germline V gene has CDR1 MNHEY and CDR2 SMNVEV (reference sequence). CDR3 sequence reads: CASSGGQGNGQPQHF. In DNA form, the CDR3 reads TGTGCCAGCAGTGGTGGACAGGGAAATGGACAGCCCCAGCATTTT.